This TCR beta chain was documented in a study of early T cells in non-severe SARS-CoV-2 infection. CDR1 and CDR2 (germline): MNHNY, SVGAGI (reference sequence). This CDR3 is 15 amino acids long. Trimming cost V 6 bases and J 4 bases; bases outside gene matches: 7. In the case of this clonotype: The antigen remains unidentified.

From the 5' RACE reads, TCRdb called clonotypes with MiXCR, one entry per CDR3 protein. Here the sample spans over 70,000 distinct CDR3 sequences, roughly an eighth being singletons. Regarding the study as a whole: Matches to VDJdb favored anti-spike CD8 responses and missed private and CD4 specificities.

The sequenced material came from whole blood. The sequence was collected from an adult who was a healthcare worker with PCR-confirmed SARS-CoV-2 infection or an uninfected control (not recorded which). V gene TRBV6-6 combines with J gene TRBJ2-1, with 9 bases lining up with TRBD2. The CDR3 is CASSPPTSGYNEQFF. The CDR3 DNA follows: TGTGCCAGCAGCCCCCCGACTAGCGGATACAATGAGCAGTTCTTC.